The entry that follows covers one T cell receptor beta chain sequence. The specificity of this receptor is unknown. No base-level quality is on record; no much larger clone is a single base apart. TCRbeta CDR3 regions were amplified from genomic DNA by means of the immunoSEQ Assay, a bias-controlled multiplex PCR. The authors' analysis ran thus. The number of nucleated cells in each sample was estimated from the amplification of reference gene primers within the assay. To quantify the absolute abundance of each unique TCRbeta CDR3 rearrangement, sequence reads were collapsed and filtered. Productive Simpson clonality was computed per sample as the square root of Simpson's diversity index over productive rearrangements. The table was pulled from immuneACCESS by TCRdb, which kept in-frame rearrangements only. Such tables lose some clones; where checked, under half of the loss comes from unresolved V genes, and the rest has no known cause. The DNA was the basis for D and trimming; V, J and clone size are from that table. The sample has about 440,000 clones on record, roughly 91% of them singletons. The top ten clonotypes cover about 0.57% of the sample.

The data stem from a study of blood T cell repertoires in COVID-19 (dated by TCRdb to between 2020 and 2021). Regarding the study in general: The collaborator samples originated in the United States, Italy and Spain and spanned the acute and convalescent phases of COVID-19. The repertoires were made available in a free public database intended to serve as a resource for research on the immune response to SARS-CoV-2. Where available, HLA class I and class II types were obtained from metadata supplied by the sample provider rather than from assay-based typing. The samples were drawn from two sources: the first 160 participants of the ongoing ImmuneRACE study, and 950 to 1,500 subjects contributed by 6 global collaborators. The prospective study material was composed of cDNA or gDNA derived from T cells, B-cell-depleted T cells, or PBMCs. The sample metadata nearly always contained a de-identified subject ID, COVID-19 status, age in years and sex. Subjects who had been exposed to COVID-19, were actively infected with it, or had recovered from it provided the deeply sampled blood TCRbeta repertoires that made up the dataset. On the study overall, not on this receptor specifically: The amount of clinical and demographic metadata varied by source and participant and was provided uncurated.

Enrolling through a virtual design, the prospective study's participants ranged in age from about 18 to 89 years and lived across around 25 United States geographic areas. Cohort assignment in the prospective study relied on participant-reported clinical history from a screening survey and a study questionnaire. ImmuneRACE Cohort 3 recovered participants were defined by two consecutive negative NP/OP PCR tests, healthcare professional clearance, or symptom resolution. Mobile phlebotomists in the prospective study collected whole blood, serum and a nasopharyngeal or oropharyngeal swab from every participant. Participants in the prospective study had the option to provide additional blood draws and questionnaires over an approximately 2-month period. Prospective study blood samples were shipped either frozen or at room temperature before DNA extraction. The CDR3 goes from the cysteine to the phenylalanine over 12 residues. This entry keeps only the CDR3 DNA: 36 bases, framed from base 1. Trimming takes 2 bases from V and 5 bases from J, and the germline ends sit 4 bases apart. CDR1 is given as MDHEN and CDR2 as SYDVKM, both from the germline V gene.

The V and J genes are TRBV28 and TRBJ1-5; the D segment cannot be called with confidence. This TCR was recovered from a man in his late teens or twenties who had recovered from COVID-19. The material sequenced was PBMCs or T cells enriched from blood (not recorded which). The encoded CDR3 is CASSLPHQPQHF. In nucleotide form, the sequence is TGTGCCAGCAGTTTACCTCATCAGCCCCAGCATTTT. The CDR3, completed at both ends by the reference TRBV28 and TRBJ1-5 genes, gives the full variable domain DVKVTQSSRYLVKRTGEKVFLECVQDMDHENMFWYRQDPGLGLRLIYFSYDVKMKEKGDIPEGYSVSREKKERFSLILESASTNQTSMYLCASSLPHQPQHFGDGTRLSIL.